The present T cell receptor beta chain was sequenced within a study of cytomegalovirus exposure and HLA in healthy donors. Study in general: HLA-typed donors contributed about 85 million unique TCRs, which were held in an early data release. Findings and limits, study-wide: The Asian-associated ancestry cluster reportedly had fewer N-insertions than the approximately 700-donor mean in a later analysis. Sequencing depth across donors, presence/absence analyses assumed, was roughly uniform. For TCR beta chains, V- and J-gene trimming was later linked to a missense DCLRE1C variant.

The PCR was carried out with 60 Vbeta primers and 13 Jbeta primers. Sequencing was performed with immunoSEQ multiplex PCR; in TCRdb, only in-frame clones are kept and a portion is missing. The sample records some 170,000 clones, 82% being singletons. In germline, CDR1 is MNHEY, CDR2 SVGAGI. Trimming pared 6 bases from V and 6 bases from J, leaving 11 bases between. This CDR3 spans 12 amino acids. This clone was picked up a small number of times. The antigen is unknown. This TCR derives from a girl aged 5 to 17 in good health and CMV-seropositive. V is TRBV6-5 and J is TRBJ1-2, with unresolved D. The sequenced sample was PBMCs. CDR3 in amino acids: CASRAEQHGYTF. CDR3 coding DNA: TGTGCCAGCAGAGCGGAACAACATGGCTACACCTTC.